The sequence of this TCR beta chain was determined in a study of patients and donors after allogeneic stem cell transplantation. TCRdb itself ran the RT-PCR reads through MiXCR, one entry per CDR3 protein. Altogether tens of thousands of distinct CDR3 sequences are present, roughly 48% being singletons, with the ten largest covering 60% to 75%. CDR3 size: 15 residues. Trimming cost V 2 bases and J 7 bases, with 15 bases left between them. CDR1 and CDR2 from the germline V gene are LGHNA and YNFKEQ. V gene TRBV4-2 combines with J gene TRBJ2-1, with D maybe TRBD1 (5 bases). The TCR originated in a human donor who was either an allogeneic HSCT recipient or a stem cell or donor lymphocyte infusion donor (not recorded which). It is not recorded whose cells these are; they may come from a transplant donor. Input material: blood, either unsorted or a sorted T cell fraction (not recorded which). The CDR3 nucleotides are TGTGCCAGCAGCCAACAGACCCTGGGGCCAAATGAGCAGTTCTTC. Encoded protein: CASSQQTLGPNEQFF.